This entry lists 25 T cell receptor beta chains sequenced from one sample in a study of tissue T cells after allogeneic stem cell transplantation (dated by TCRdb to 2021 to 2024). Receptor libraries were prepared by the immunoSEQ multiplex PCR assay. TCRdb took this table from immuneACCESS and kept in-frame rearrangements with V and J called. Such tables lack part of the clones; where checked against another copy, unresolved V genes explain under half of the gap, and the rest is unexplained. A total of thousands of clones appear in this sample, around 64% of them only once. The ten largest clones capture 16% of the sample. Taken with the paper, the label for time point translates to: human tissue collected at research (rapid) autopsy. Sequenced here: tissue from the right colon, sampled at autopsy. These receptors were collected from a male donor at least 60 years old with lung cancer.

This clone is large. The V call is TRBV6-5, the J call TRBJ2-3; TRBD2 is a possible D gene (5 bases). V lost 0 bases and J lost 5, with 9 bases in between. The CDR3 runs 14 residues. Germline CDR1 reads MNHEY; CDR2 reads SVGAGI. The CDR3 spells CASSYSAGGDTQYF. The CDR3 DNA sequence: TGTGCCAGCAGTTACTCAGCCGGAGGAGATACGCAGTATTTT.

This clone was seen once. The DNA of the CDR3 is TGTGCCAGCAGTTTCAGCCGGGGCCTCTATGGCTACACCTTC. It translates to CASSFSRGLYGYTF. The rearrangement links TRBV28 to TRBJ1-2; weak D call: TRBD1 (5 bases). The V gene lost 3 bases and the J gene lost 4 bases, with 12 bases spanning the gap. CDR1 is MDHEN and CDR2 is SYDVKM in the germline V gene. This CDR3 comprises 14 residues.

This clone was picked up one time. The chain has TRBV27 and TRBJ2-1, with TRBD2 identical over 7 bases. Germline CDR1 is MNHEY and CDR2 is SMNVEV (reference sequence). The CDR3 totals 13 residues. With V trimmed by 8 bases and J by 7 bases, 8 bases remained unmatched. The CDR3 DNA follows: TGTGCCAGCGGGCGGGAGTCTCGAAATGAGCAGTTCTTC. Translated: CASGRESRNEQFF.

J is TRBJ1-1 and V is TRBV27; D gene unclear. V lost 6 bases and J lost 4, with 9 bases in between. The CDR3 length is 12 residues. Germline loops: CDR1 MNHEY, CDR2 SMNVEV (reference sequence). The CDR3 reads CASRIGGTEAFF. The CDR3 DNA follows: TGTGCCAGCAGGATAGGAGGCACTGAAGCTTTCTTT.

A few counts support this clone. The chain employs TRBV27 and TRBJ1-4, with D tentatively TRBD1 (5 bases). Germline V gene lookup returns CDR1 MNHEY and CDR2 SMNVEV (reference sequence). CDR3 length: 11 residues. The V gene lost 6 bases and the J gene lost 10 bases, with 9 bases spanning the gap. The chain's CDR3 is CASRSQGKLFF. DNA of the CDR3: TGTGCCAGCAGGTCCCAGGGAAAACTGTTTTTT.

The chain carries TRBV11-3 and TRBJ2-5; 16 nucleotides match TRBD2. Looked up from germline, CDR1 is SGHNT and CDR2 is YENEEA. V dropped 5 bases and J dropped 4; count of bases not matched to a gene: 4. The CDR3 runs 16 residues. CDR3 coding DNA: TGTGCCAGCAGCCCGGGACTAGCGGGAGGGATAGAGACCCAGTACTTC. Translation gives CASSPGLAGGIETQYF.

The chain joins TRBV7-6 to TRBJ1-1; TRBD1 might be the D (5 bases). CDR1 is SGHVS and CDR2 is FNYEAQ in the germline V gene. V lost 2 bases and J lost 1, with 8 bases in between. This CDR3 is 14 amino acids long. DNA of the CDR3: TGTGCCAGCAGCTTAAGAGGGGCGAACACTGAAGCTTTCTTT. It codes for CASSLRGANTEAFF.

The rearrangement links TRBV4-3 to TRBJ1-2, with D hard to call. The CDR3 runs to 14 residues. Germline V gene data show CDR1 as LGHNA and CDR2 as YSLEER. The germline V and J ends were trimmed by 3 bases and 2 bases, with 10 bases remaining between them. DNA for the CDR3: TGCGCCAGCAGCCAGAGTCTGGGGAACTATGGCTACACCTTC. Translating gives CASSQSLGNYGYTF.

This clone was found a few times. V usage is TRBV28 and J usage is TRBJ1-2, with TRBD1 identical over 7 bases. The V gene end was trimmed by 6 bases and the J gene end by 4 bases; junction bases not matched to a gene: 11. This CDR3 is 15 amino acids long. Per germline, CDR1 MDHEN and CDR2 SYDVKM. CDR3 region: CASSGEVTGLYGYTF. The CDR3 bases are TGTGCCAGCAGCGGAGAAGTGACAGGGCTCTATGGCTACACCTTC.

V and J are TRBV24-1 and TRBJ2-2, with D unclear. V was cut by 7 bases and J by 1 base, with 0 bases left in between. Germline assignment: CDR1 KGHDR and CDR2 SFDVKD. The CDR3 is made up of 11 amino acids. Here the CDR3 reads CATRNTGELFF. As DNA, the CDR3 is TGTGCCACCAGGAACACCGGGGAGCTGTTTTTT.

The chain recombines TRBV7-9 with TRBJ1-3; no clear D gene. There are 13 residues in the CDR3. Looked up from germline, CDR1 is SEHNR and CDR2 is FQNEAQ (reference sequence). Deletions cut 3 bases from V and 7 bases from J, with 10 bases between. The CDR3 here is CASSLRRVNTIYF. The CDR3 DNA reads TGTGCCAGCAGCTTGAGGAGGGTTAACACCATATATTTT.

The chain links TRBV6-1 to TRBJ2-3; 11 bases match TRBD1. There are 13 residues in the CDR3. The ends lost 2 bases at V and 14 bases at J; junction bases unmatched: 6. From germline, CDR1 is MNHNS and CDR2 SASEGT. The DNA of the CDR3 is TGTGCCAGCAGTGAAACGTGGGGGACAGGGGGGTATTTT. This translates into CASSETWGTGGYF.

Sample share makes this clone large (0.1 to 1%). J is TRBJ2-3 and V is TRBV7-7; TRBD2 aligns across 8 bases. The trim removed 1 base at V and 2 bases at J, leaving 2 bases unmatched. Germline V CDR1 and CDR2: SSHAT, FNYEAQ (reference sequence). The CDR3 covers 15 residues. CDR3 coding DNA: TGTGCCAGCAGCTTAGGGACTAGCCTCACAGATACGCAGTATTTT. Its protein product is CASSLGTSLTDTQYF.

This clone showed up just once. The CDR3 sequence: CASSLVASLVNNEQFF. The CDR3 DNA is TGTGCCAGCAGCTTAGTTGCCAGTCTCGTCAACAATGAGCAGTTCTTC. This chain joins TRBV11-2 and TRBJ2-1; D gene uncertain. V lost 1 base and J 5 bases, leaving 15 bases between the germline ends. Germline loops: CDR1 SGHAT, CDR2 FQNNGV. The CDR3 runs 16 residues.

This clone has only a few counts. CDR3 bases: TGTGCCAGCAGCTTAGACAATCACAATGAGCAGTTCTTC. This codes for CASSLDNHNEQFF. The rearrangement joins TRBV11-3 to TRBJ2-1; D uncertain. There are 13 residues in the CDR3. V lost 0 bases, J lost 5 bases, and 5 bases lay in between. CDR1 is SGHNT and CDR2 is YENEEA in the germline V gene.

The rearrangement uses TRBV25-1 and TRBJ2-7; TRBD2 agrees at 11 bases. Germline loops: CDR1 MGHDK, CDR2 SYGVNS. V shed 7 bases and J 4 bases; nucleotides not matched to a gene: 9. There are 15 residues in the CDR3. The CDR3 reads CASMMSLAGGYEQYF. The DNA for the CDR3 is TGTGCCAGCATGATGAGCCTAGCGGGAGGTTACGAGCAGTACTTC.

This clone turned up a few times. The DNA for the CDR3 is TGTGCCAGTAGTGAGGACAGGGGGCATGATGAGCAGTTCTTC. This translates into CASSEDRGHDEQFF. The chain uses TRBV19 and TRBJ2-1, with 11 nucleotides matching TRBD1. Trimming at V came to 5 bases and at J to 8 bases, leaving 5 bases not matched to a gene. The V gene's germline CDR1 is LNHDA and CDR2 SQIVND (reference sequence). CDR3 length: 14 residues. Variable domain in full (rest from reference TRBV19 and TRBJ2-1): DGGITQSPKYLFRKEGQNVTLSCEQNLNHDAMYWYRQDPGQGLRLIYYSQIVNDFQKGDIAEGYSVSREKKESFPLTVTSAQKNPTAFYLCASSEDRGHDEQFFGPGTRLTVL.

The count of this clone is one. The chain links TRBV6-5 to TRBJ2-7; D unclear. The CDR3 extends over 12 amino acids. CDR1 is MNHEY and CDR2 is SVGAGI in the germline V gene. Trimming took 6 bases from V and 3 from J, leaving 9 bases between them. Here the CDR3 DNA reads TGTGCCAGCAGAGGTCTGATCTACGAGCAGTACTTC. The encoded protein is CASRGLIYEQYF.

This clone is classed as large. V is TRBV5-6 and J is TRBJ1-1; D remains ambiguous. With 3 bases removed from V and 8 bases from J, the gap between germline ends came to 11 bases. The CDR3 sequence is 12 residues long. Germline CDR1 is SGHDT and CDR2 is YYEEEE. The CDR3 loop reads CASSWGGLEAFF. Written as DNA, the CDR3 is TGTGCCAGCAGCTGGGGTGGATTGGAAGCTTTCTTT.

The V and J genes are TRBV5-1 and TRBJ2-2; D is unresolved. V was cut by 2 bases and J by 0 bases, with 8 bases left in between. This CDR3 spans 15 amino acids. Germline V gene sequence: CDR1 SGHRS, CDR2 YFSETQ. This chain's CDR3 is CASSFQVANTGELFF. Here the CDR3 DNA reads TGCGCCAGCAGCTTTCAGGTGGCGAACACCGGGGAGCTGTTTTTT.

This chain uses TRBV7-9 with TRBJ2-7; TRBD1 matches at 7 bases. J lost 9 bases, V lost 3 bases, and 11 bases had no gene match. This CDR3 has 14 amino acids. Per the germline V gene, CDR1 is SEHNR and CDR2 is FQNEAQ (reference sequence). The CDR3 region has the DNA TGTGCCAGCAGCTTCGGGACAGATGTAAGGGTGCAGTACTTC. Translation: CASSFGTDVRVQYF.

The gene calls are TRBV15 and TRBJ2-3; 7 bases match TRBD1. Trimming cost V 7 bases and J 0 bases; bases outside gene matches: 4. Looked up from germline, CDR1 is LNHNV and CDR2 is YYDKDF (reference sequence). This CDR3 comprises 14 residues. CDR3 sequence: CATMRGLSTDTQYF. The DNA for the CDR3 is TGTGCCACCATGAGGGGGCTGAGCACAGATACGCAGTATTTT. Full variable domain (missing parts from reference TRBV15 and TRBJ2-3): DAMVIQNPRYQVTQFGKPVTLSCSQTLNHNVMYWYQQKSSQAPKLLFHYYDKDFNNEADTPDNFQSRRPNTSFCFLDIRSPGLGDTAMYLCATMRGLSTDTQYFGPGTRLTVL.

The gene calls are TRBV6-5 and TRBJ2-4; either TRBD1 or TRBD2 may supply D (5 bases each). This CDR3 contains 13 residues. Germline V gene data show CDR1 as MNHEY and CDR2 as SVGAGI. Trimming took off 9 bases at V and 0 bases at J, with 9 bases between the two ends. The CDR3 DNA reads as TGTGCCAGTGCCGGGACAGCCAAAAACATTCAGTACTTC. Translated, it gives CASAGTAKNIQYF.

V gene TRBV7-2 combines with J gene TRBJ2-5; D is perhaps TRBD1 (6 bases). This CDR3 is built from 15 residues. With 7 bases removed from V and 1 base from J, the gap between germline ends came to 16 bases. The germline V gene encodes CDR1 SGHTA and CDR2 FQGNSA. In DNA form, the CDR3 reads TGTGCCAGCAACTCCGCGCAGGGGCCCCAAGAGACCCAGTACTTC. Residues: CASNSAQGPQETQYF.

The V and J genes are TRBV7-9 and TRBJ2-1; TRBD2 matches 13 bases. The V segment lost 3 bases and the J segment 5 bases; nucleotides outside the gene matches: 13. The germline V gene has CDR1 SEHNR and CDR2 FQNEAQ (reference sequence). This CDR3 region has 19 residues. CDR3 DNA: TGTGCCAGCAGCTTTAAGACGGGCCTCGGGACTAGCGGGGACAATGAGCAGTTCTTC. It yields the protein CASSFKTGLGTSGDNEQFF.